Listed below are T cell receptor beta chains from one sample, sequenced in a study of CD8 T cells in ankylosing spondylitis. TCRdb reanalysed the 5' RACE reads using MiXCR and keeps one entry per CDR3 protein. The sample holds 500,000 to 650,000 distinct CDR3 sequences; about 5.4% are singletons and the top ten take roughly 3.2%. The sequencing sample was made of blood, either unsorted or a sorted T cell fraction (not recorded which). The receptors originated from a male donor with ankylosing spondylitis. The CDR3 runs from the conserved cysteine through the conserved F or W. A D gene is named only where the DNA matches it firmly. For some rows the clone size is stated as once, few or many, or as a class when expanded; others skip it.

. TRBJ2-3 TRBV28 many TGTGCCAGCAGTTTGTTGAAATACACAGATACGCAGTATTTT CASSLLKYTDTQYF
. TRBJ2-1 TRBV20-1 many TGCAGTGCAAAAGATAGCGGCTACAATGAGCAGTTCTTC CSAKDSGYNEQFF
TRBD2 TRBJ2-1 TRBV10-3 many TGTGCCATCAGTGCTGGAGGCCAGCGGGGATATAATGAGCAGTTCTTC CAISAGGQRGYNEQFF
. TRBJ2-1 TRBV12-3/TRBV12-4 many TGTGCCAGCAGTTTCGACACGTACAATGAGCAGTTCTTC CASSFDTYNEQFF
. TRBJ2-5 TRBV11-3 once TGTGCCAGCAGCTTAGTTGGGACACCTCGAGCCCAGTACTTC CASSLVGTPRAQYF
TRBD2 TRBJ2-3 TRBV4-3 few TGCGCCAGCAGCCAGGGACTAGCCCTCCCAGATACGCAGTATTTT CASSQGLALPDTQYF
. TRBJ2-3 TRBV29-1 many TGCAGCGGCAAAGGCGGCACAGATACGCAGTATTTT CSGKGGTDTQYF
. TRBJ2-7 TRBV20-1 many TGCAGTGCCATCTCAGACCCGTACGAGCAGTACTTC CSAISDPYEQYF
. TRBJ2-7 TRBV28 many TGTGCCAGCAGCTTATTATCCTACGAGCAGTACTTC CASSLLSYEQYF
. TRBJ1-2 TRBV20-1 many TGCAGTGCTAGGGTACCTTTGGCTGTTAACTATGGCTACACCTTC CSARVPLAVNYGYTF
TRBD2 TRBJ2-3 TRBV29-1 many TGCAGCGTTCCCACGGCGGGGGGCACAGATACGCAGTATTTT CSVPTAGGTDTQYF
. TRBJ1-1 TRBV5-1 many TGCGCCAGCAGCTTGGGGACAGTGGGGGTGAACACTGAAGCTTTCTTT CASSLGTVGVNTEAFF
TRBD2 TRBJ2-3 TRBV11-2 many TGTGCCAGCAGCTTACAACTAGCGGCCACAGATACGCAGTATTTT CASSLQLAATDTQYF
. TRBJ2-5 TRBV10-1 many TGCGCCAGCAGTGAGGGTTCAGGCAGGGAGACCCAGTACTTC CASSEGSGRETQYF
TRBD2 TRBJ2-3 TRBV5-1 many TGCGCCAGCAGCATCCGGACTAGCGGGAACCTCTTCACAGATACGCAGTATTTT CASSIRTSGNLFTDTQYF
TRBD1 TRBJ2-7 TRBV5-4 many TGTGCCAGCAGCGAGGACAGGGGCGAAACATACGAGCAGTACTTC CASSEDRGETYEQYF
TRBD1 TRBJ1-1 TRBV4-2 many TGTGCCAGCAGCCAAGAAGAGACAGGGGGAGAGAGCACTGAAGCTTTCTTT CASSQEETGGESTEAFF
. TRBJ1-2 TRBV3-1 many TGTGCCAGCAGCCAAGCAGGGAGTGGAGGCTACACCTTC CASSQAGSGGYTF
. TRBJ1-3 TRBV5-1 many TGCGCCAGCAGCTTGGCAGGCTCTGGAAACACCATATATTTT CASSLAGSGNTIYF
. TRBJ2-7 TRBV5-5 . TGTGCCAGGAGCCCCCGGCTAGACTACGAGCAGTACTTC CARSPRLDYEQYF
. TRBJ2-1 TRBV7-8 few TGTGCCAGCAGCTTACCCCCCCGGGGCAACAATGAGCAGTTCTTC CASSLPPRGNNEQFF
TRBD1 TRBJ1-2 TRBV5-1 many TGCGCCAGCAGCTTGGACAGGGGGCGAGAAGGCTACACCTTC CASSLDRGREGYTF
TRBD1 TRBJ1-1 TRBV10-3 many TGTGCCATCAGTGAGTCGAAGGGGACAGCTTCCGAAGCTTTCTTT CAISESKGTASEAFF
TRBD2 TRBJ2-2 TRBV20-1 few TGCAGTGCTAGAAGTAGCGGGGGGCTTCAATCGACGTTCACCGGGGAGCTGTTTTTT CSARSSGGLQSTFTGELFF
. TRBJ2-1 TRBV29-1 many TGCAGCGCCGGACAGACCAGGGATGAGCAGTTCTTC CSAGQTRDEQFF
. TRBJ1-2 TRBV29-1 many TGCAGCGTTGAAGAGGGTTACGGCTACACCTTC CSVEEGYGYTF
. TRBJ2-4 TRBV11-2 many TGTGCCAGCAGCTTAGTGCCAGGGTTGGTCATTCAGTACTTC CASSLVPGLVIQYF
. TRBJ1-2 TRBV12-3/TRBV12-4 many TGTGCCAGCAGTGTGACGAACTATGGCTACACCTTC CASSVTNYGYTF
. TRBJ2-5 TRBV12-3/TRBV12-4 . TGTGCCAGCAGTAGGACCGCGCCGGAGGGGGAGACCCAGTACTTC CASSRTAPEGETQYF
TRBD1 TRBJ2-7 TRBV2 once TGTACCTTCTGTTCCGGGACAGGCTACCTAAACCTCTCCTACGAGCAGTACTTC CTFCSGTGYLNLSYEQYF
TRBD1 TRBJ2-3 TRBV4-3 many TGCGCCAGCAGCCAAGACCCTGGGCGGACAGGGAACGCAGATACGCAGTATTTT CASSQDPGRTGNADTQYF
TRBD2 TRBJ2-2 TRBV5-1 many TGCGCCAGCAGCTTGCGGACTAGCGGGGGGAACACCGGGGAGCTGTTTTTT CASSLRTSGGNTGELFF
. TRBJ2-5 TRBV7-2 few TGTGCCAGCAGCTTCCCCCCGCGACCCGAGACCCAGTACTTC CASSFPPRPETQYF
TRBD1 TRBJ1-5 TRBV7-9 many TGTGCCAGCAGCCCGGGACAGGGGCGTCTTGGGCCCCAGCATTTT CASSPGQGRLGPQHF
. TRBJ1-5 TRBV5-6 many TGTGCCAGCAGCTTCCTATCGGGGCCTTACAATCAGCCCCAGCATTTT CASSFLSGPYNQPQHF
. TRBJ2-5 TRBV9 many TGTGCCAGCAGCGCGCTGGGAGAGACCCAGTACTTC CASSALGETQYF
TRBD2 TRBJ2-4 TRBV18 many TGTGCCAGCTCATCGGGACTAGCAGGCAAAAACATTCAGTACTTC CASSSGLAGKNIQYF
TRBD2 TRBJ2-5 TRBV7-2 many TGTGCCAGCAGCCAAGGGACTATTAACCAAGAGACCCAGTACTTC CASSQGTINQETQYF
TRBD2 TRBJ2-5 TRBV12-3/TRBV12-4 many TGTGCCAGCAGTCCGCGCGGCGGGGGATTGCCCCAGTACTTC CASSPRGGGLPQYF
. TRBJ2-7 TRBV7-7 many TGTGCTAGCAGCCTAGGGTTTGGGGGCCCCTACGAGCAGTACTTC CASSLGFGGPYEQYF
. TRBJ2-7 TRBV3-1 many TGTGCCAGCAGCCAAGCGGTTACCTACGAGCAGTACTTC CASSQAVTYEQYF
TRBD2 TRBJ2-3 TRBV7-2 many TGTGCCAGCAGCTTAGTGGGAGGGAGCACAGATACGCAGTATTTT CASSLVGGSTDTQYF
. TRBJ1-4 TRBV29-1 . TGCAGCGTGTGGGGGGAGGATGAAAAACTGTTTTTT CSVWGEDEKLFF
. TRBJ2-3 TRBV7-9 many TGTGCCAGCAGCCTTGGACTGCCGGCAGATACGCAGTATTTT CASSLGLPADTQYF
TRBD1 TRBJ2-1 TRBV5-1 . TGCGCCAGCAGGGCAGGGGGCCAGGCTGAGCAGTTCTTC CASRAGGQAEQFF
TRBD1 TRBJ1-2 TRBV18 few TGTGCCAGCTCACCATTCCGGGACAGCTATGGCTACACCTTC CASSPFRDSYGYTF
. TRBJ2-7 TRBV9 many TGTGCCAGCAGCTCAGGGGAGGGGAGGAACGAGCAGTACTTC CASSSGEGRNEQYF
TRBD2 TRBJ2-1 TRBV3-1 . TGTGCCAGCAGCCCGACGTATCTAGCGGCCTACAATGAGCAGTTCTTC CASSPTYLAAYNEQFF
. TRBJ2-7 TRBV29-1 many TGCAGCGTTGTCGTCAGCCTGACCTACGAGCAGTACTTC CSVVVSLTYEQYF
. TRBJ2-6 TRBV5-5 few TGTGCCAGCCGGACTGACCAGGCCAACGTCCTGACTTTC CASRTDQANVLTF
. TRBJ1-4 TRBV12-3/TRBV12-4 many TGTGCCAGCAGTTTTAGGGGGGGAGTCGAAAAACTGTTTTTT CASSFRGGVEKLFF
. TRBJ1-5 TRBV28 many TGTGCCAGCAGTTTATGGTCACGGATGAATCAGCCCCAGCATTTT CASSLWSRMNQPQHF
TRBD1 TRBJ2-6 TRBV10-3 many TGTGCCATCAGTGAGCCCTTGGATGGGACAGGGGATTTCTCTGGGGCCAACGTCCTGACTTTC CAISEPLDGTGDFSGANVLTF
. TRBJ2-1 TRBV10-3 many TGTGCCATCAGTGAGCTTGGGGAAAGTGTCCCTAGTCCTAACAATGAGCAGTTCTTC CAISELGESVPSPNNEQFF
. TRBJ2-4 TRBV28 many TGTGCCAGCGGCGAGTCCACTCTAGCCAAAAACATTCAGTACTTC CASGESTLAKNIQYF
. TRBJ2-3 TRBV11-2 few TGTGCCAGCAGTCTTTTGTTGTTCAGCGCGTATTTT CASSLLLFSAYF
. TRBJ1-5 TRBV30 many TGTGCCTGGAGTAAGGGAGGCAATCAGCCCCAGCATTTT CAWSKGGNQPQHF
. TRBJ2-1 TRBV4-2 . TGTGCCATGGGCCTCCAGCTCCACTCCTACAATGAGCAGTTCTTC CAMGLQLHSYNEQFF
. TRBJ1-2 TRBV28 . TGTGCCAGCAGCCATCCCGGGGGGACCGTCGATTGGAGCTACACCTTC CASSHPGGTVDWSYTF
. TRBJ2-3 TRBV5-1 many TGCGCCAGCAGCTTGAACCAGGGGGGAATAGATACGCAGTATTTT CASSLNQGGIDTQYF